These 15 T cell receptor beta chains share one sample of origin, sequenced in a study of T cells in Graves' hyperthyroidism and ophthalmopathy. From RNA transcripts, TCR beta CDR3 regions were amplified. TCR CDR3 regions were first amplified by RT-PCR with HTBI primers. From the multiplex PCR reads, TCRdb called clonotypes with MiXCR, one entry per CDR3 protein. This sample carries over 400,000 distinct CDR3 sequences, roughly 14% of them seen once, and the ten largest clones take approximately 13%. Material: blood. The origin of the receptors is a man between 18 and 35 years old with Graves' ophthalmopathy.

The CDR3 loop reads CSASRGNEGNEQFF. As DNA, the CDR3 is TGCAGTGCCTCCCGGGGCAACGAGGGCAATGAGCAGTTCTTC. The V and J genes are TRBV20-1 and TRBJ2-1; D assignment may be TRBD1 or TRBD2 (5 bases each). The CDR3 length is 14 residues. The V end was cut by 6 bases, the J end by 6 bases, with 18 bases between. The germline V gene encodes CDR1 DFQATT and CDR2 SNEGSKA (reference sequence).

The chain has TRBV27 and TRBJ2-7, with 8 positions matching TRBD1. Germline V lookup: CDR1 MNHEY, CDR2 SMNVEV (reference sequence). With V trimmed by 3 bases and J by 6 bases, 7 bases remained unmatched. The CDR3 extends over 14 amino acids. CDR3 amino acids: CASSLGDRSSEQYF. CDR3 DNA sequence: TGTGCCAGCAGTTTGGGGGACAGGTCTAGCGAGCAGTACTTC.

This clonotype was observed many times. The chain couples TRBV9 to TRBJ2-7; the match to TRBD2 covers 7 bases. CDR1 SGDLS and CDR2 YYNGEE come from the germline V gene. This CDR3 comprises 15 residues. Losses at the gene ends were 4 bases for V and 4 bases for J; bases not matched to a gene: 11. CDR3 amino acids: CASSQWERGKYEQYF. CDR3 bases: TGTGCCAGCAGCCAATGGGAGCGGGGCAAGTACGAGCAGTACTTC.

The gene calls are TRBV30 and TRBJ1-2; maybe TRBD1 (6 bases). The CDR3 contains 14 residues. Germline V CDR1 and CDR2: GTSNPN, SVGIG (reference sequence). With 2 bases removed from V and 7 bases from J, the gap between germline ends came to 17 bases. CDR3 in amino acids: CAWSLGLGGIGYTF. The CDR3 bases are TGTGCCTGGAGTTTGGGTTTGGGGGGCATTGGCTACACCTTC.

This chain joins TRBV12-3 or TRBV12-4 and TRBJ1-4, with no clear D. The CDR3 has 16 amino acids. Trimming pared 0 bases from V and 3 bases from J, leaving 11 bases between. The CDR3 here is CASSLARLEANEKLFF. The CDR3 coding sequence is TGTGCCAGCAGTTTAGCGAGGTTAGAGGCTAATGAAAAACTGTTTTTT.

This clonotype was seen repeatedly, ten times or more. V usage is TRBV11-3 and J usage is TRBJ2-5, with TRBD2 identical over 10 bases. The length of the CDR3 is 16 residues. Germline-derived CDR1 and CDR2 are SGHNT and YENEEA. The V and J ends lost 2 bases and 4 bases, in that order; junction bases with no gene match: 7. CDR3 sequence reads: CASSLPLAGVGETQYF. CDR3 coding DNA: TGTGCCAGCAGCTTACCCCTAGCGGGGGTCGGAGAGACCCAGTACTTC. Full variable domain (rest looked up from reference TRBV11-3 and TRBJ2-5): EAGVVQSPRYKIIEKKQPVAFWCNPISGHNTLYWYLQNLGQGPELLIRYENEEAVDDSQLPKDRFSAERLKGVDSTLKIQPAELGDSAVYLCASSLPLAGVGETQYFGPGTRLLVL.

This clonotype was found many times. The chain employs TRBV6-1 and TRBJ2-2, with D unresolved. The CDR3 has 12 amino acids. Trimming took off 5 bases at V and 4 bases at J, with 5 bases between the two ends. The germline gives CDR1 MNHNS, CDR2 SASEGT. The CDR3 bases are TGTGCCAGCAGTTTTAGCACCGGGGAGCTGTTTTTT. Amino acid sequence: CASSFSTGELFF.

This clonotype was detected only a few times. V and J are TRBV12-3 or TRBV12-4 and TRBJ2-3; a possible D gene is TRBD2 (7 bases). The CDR3 has 14 residues. The ends were cut back, 11 bases at V and 2 bases at J, with 17 bases in the middle. CDR3 sequence reads: CASRRGGYTDTQYF. The CDR3 DNA follows: TGTGCCTCCCGGAGGGGGGGCTACACAGATACGCAGTATTTT.

This clonotype was picked up many times. This chain joins TRBV9 and TRBJ2-1; the match to TRBD2 covers 9 bases. After removal of 5 bases from V and 7 bases from J, the junction contained 10 bases not matched to a gene. The germline CDR1 and CDR2 sequences are SGDLS and YYNGEE. This CDR3 is built from 15 residues. The CDR3 coding sequence is TGTGCCAGCAGAGACCTTGGCGGGGGGGCAAATGAGCAGTTCTTC. Translation: CASRDLGGGANEQFF.

This clonotype was recorded many times. This chain uses TRBV27 with TRBJ2-7; D unresolved. The germline V gene has CDR1 MNHEY and CDR2 SMNVEV (reference sequence). The CDR3 covers 16 residues. V gave up 6 bases and J gave up 5 bases, with 23 bases separating them. This CDR3 reads CASRNWGSQLPHEQYF. The DNA for the CDR3 is TGTGCCAGCAGGAACTGGGGATCCCAACTGCCCCACGAGCAGTACTTC.

The chain has TRBV4-1 and TRBJ2-5; D uncertain. The CDR3 runs to 13 residues. From germline, CDR1 is MGHRA and CDR2 YSYEKL. The V end lost 6 bases, the J end lost 5 bases, and 13 bases lay between the germline ends. The CDR3 DNA reads as TGCGCCAGCAGTCAATTACTCAAGGAGACCCAGTACTTC. It yields the protein CASSQLLKETQYF.

This clonotype turned up a few times. The chain recombines TRBV19 with TRBJ1-2; 7 nucleotides line up with TRBD1. Losses at the gene ends were 4 bases for V and 4 bases for J; bases not matched to a gene: 6. This CDR3 region has 14 residues. Germline loops: CDR1 LNHDA, CDR2 SQIVND (reference sequence). This CDR3 is CASSTLGQFYGYTF. DNA for the CDR3: TGTGCCAGTAGTACTCTGGGACAGTTCTATGGCTACACCTTC. The full variable domain, with the rest looked up from reference TRBV19 and TRBJ1-2, is DGGITQSPKYLFRKEGQNVTLSCEQNLNHDAMYWYRQDPGQGLRLIYYSQIVNDFQKGDIAEGYSVSREKKESFPLTVTSAQKNPTAFYLCASSTLGQFYGYTFGSGTRLTVV.

This clonotype was observed many times. The rearrangement joins TRBV15 to TRBJ2-7, with a tentative D call TRBD2 (5 bases). This CDR3 is 15 amino acids long. Germline-derived CDR1 and CDR2 are LNHNV and YYDKDF (reference sequence). The V end lost 0 bases, the J end lost 4 bases, and 13 bases lay between the germline ends. The DNA of the CDR3 is TGTGCCACCAGCAGAGATCGGTTGGCGGGTTACGAGCAGTACTTC. Translated: CATSRDRLAGYEQYF.

This clonotype occurred a few times. The gene calls are TRBV3-1 and TRBJ2-3; 14 bases match TRBD2. Losses at the gene ends were 2 bases for V and 6 bases for J; bases not matched to a gene: 10. Per germline, CDR1 LGHDT and CDR2 YNNKEL (reference sequence). This CDR3 contains 18 residues. CDR3 bases: TGTGCCAGCAGCCAAAACTCCGGGACTAGCGGGAGTTGGGATACGCAGTATTTT. Its protein product is CASSQNSGTSGSWDTQYF.

In this sample, this clonotype turned up many times. The chain combines TRBV15 with TRBJ2-3; 9 bases agree with TRBD2. This CDR3 has 17 residues. CDR1 and CDR2 (germline): LNHNV, YYDKDF (reference sequence). V lost 3 bases to trimming and J lost 1 base; unmatched junction nucleotides: 8. CDR3 loop: CATSRRGAGGRTDTQYF. DNA for the CDR3: TGTGCCACCAGCAGGAGGGGCGCGGGAGGGCGCACAGATACGCAGTATTTT.